This T cell receptor beta chain was identified in a study of blood T cells in healthy people across ages. Study-wide points: Because sorting was not performed, PBMCs prevented conclusive naive versus antigen-experienced comparison.

The ends were cut back, 5 bases at V and 7 bases at J, with 21 bases in the middle. The CDR3 contains 16 residues. Per the germline V gene, CDR1 is SGHTA and CDR2 is FQGTGA. This clonotype occurred a few times. Antigen unknown. Primers used in a second PCR of roughly 7 to 12 cycles were a sample-barcoded 5' primer and a J-beta primer mix. Each cDNA was tagged by a template-switch adaptor containing 12 random nucleotides. TCRdb fed the 5' RACE reads into MiXCR, producing one record per CDR3 protein. The sample has some 320,000 distinct CDR3 sequences, less than 30% seen once. Donor samples were obtained from healthy Caucasian individuals from Russia, aged 6 to 90. Per sample, extraction of total RNA gave at least 5.5 micrograms in every case.

The gene calls are TRBV7-3 and TRBJ2-1; TRBD2 might be the D (5 bases). This TCR was sampled from a woman between 65 and 79 years old in good health. The sequenced material came from blood. CDR3 in amino acids: CASSAPGNPKINEQFF. As DNA, the CDR3 is TGTGCCAGCAGCGCCCCGGGGAATCCCAAGATAAATGAGCAGTTCTTC.